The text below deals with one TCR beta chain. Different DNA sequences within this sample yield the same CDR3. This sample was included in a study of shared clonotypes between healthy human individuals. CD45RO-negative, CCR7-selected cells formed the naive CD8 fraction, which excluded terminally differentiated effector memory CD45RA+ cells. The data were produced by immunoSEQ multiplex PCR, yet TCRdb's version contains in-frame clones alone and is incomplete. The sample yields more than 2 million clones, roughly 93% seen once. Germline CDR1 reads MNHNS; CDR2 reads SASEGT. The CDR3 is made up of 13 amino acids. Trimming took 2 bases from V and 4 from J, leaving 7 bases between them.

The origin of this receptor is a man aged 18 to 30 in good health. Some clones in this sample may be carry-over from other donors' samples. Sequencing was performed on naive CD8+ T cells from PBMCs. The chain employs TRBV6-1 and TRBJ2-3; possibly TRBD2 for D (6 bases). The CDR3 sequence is CASSEWGADTQYF. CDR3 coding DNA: TGTGCCAGCAGTGAATGGGGGGCAGATACGCAGTATTTT.